The 5 T cell receptor beta chains in this list originate from one sample, sequenced in a study of T cells after yellow fever vaccination. TCRdb reanalysed the 5' RACE reads using MiXCR and keeps one entry per CDR3 protein. The sample holds some 200,000 distinct CDR3 sequences, 3.2% seen once. Sample: CD4+ T cells sorted from PBMCs, taken 10 days after the yellow fever booster vaccination. The source of these receptors is a man between 18 and 29 years old who received the YFV17D yellow fever vaccine.

This chain links TRBV5-1 with TRBJ1-3; D is undetermined. Germline V gene lookup returns CDR1 SGHRS and CDR2 YFSETQ. CDR3 length: 16 residues. V was cut by 1 base and J by 0 bases, with 11 bases left in between. The CDR3 protein is CASSLTEISSGNTIYF. The CDR3 DNA reads TGCGCCAGCAGCTTGACTGAGATAAGCTCTGGAAACACCATATATTTT.

This clonotype was picked up many times. This chain links TRBV7-3 with TRBJ2-3; perhaps D is TRBD1 or TRBD2 (5 bases each). This CDR3 has 14 residues. Trimming stripped 2 bases from V and 2 bases from J, with 8 bases between. Germline V lookup: CDR1 SGHTA, CDR2 FQGTGA. CDR3 in DNA: TGTGCCAGCAGCTTAGGGGACGACACAGATACGCAGTATTTT. This encodes CASSLGDDTDTQYF. The whole variable domain, filled in from reference TRBV7-3 and TRBJ2-3, reads GAGVSQTPSNKVTEKGKYVELRCDPISGHTALYWYRQSLGQGPEFLIYFQGTGAADDSGLPNDRFFAVRPEGSVSTLKIQRTERGDSAVYLCASSLGDDTDTQYFGPGTRLTVL.

In its sample, this clonotype was seen a few times. V gene TRBV4-2 combines with J gene TRBJ2-7; 9 nucleotides agree with TRBD2. Unmatched junction bases numbered 5, after V lost 1 base and J lost 4 bases. The germline V gene encodes CDR1 LGHNA and CDR2 YNFKEQ. The CDR3 spans 15 residues. CDR3 loop: CASSQGSGGMYEQYF. Written as DNA, the CDR3 is TGTGCCAGCAGCCAAGGTAGCGGGGGAATGTACGAGCAGTACTTC.

This clonotype appeared many times. This chain joins TRBV10-3 and TRBJ1-3; TRBD1 aligns across 7 bases. V lost 9 bases and J lost 0; bases outside the gene matches: 8. The CDR3 runs to 15 residues. Germline V gene data show CDR1 as ENHRY and CDR2 as SYGVKD. This chain's CDR3 is CAITPGGGSGNTIYF. The CDR3 DNA reads as TGTGCCATTACACCAGGGGGGGGCTCTGGAAACACCATATATTTT.

This clonotype has a handful of counts. The gene calls are TRBV4-2 and TRBJ1-2; no clear D gene. The length of the CDR3 is 13 residues. Looked up from germline, CDR1 is LGHNA and CDR2 is YNFKEQ. Trimming left V 1 base short and J 5 bases short, with 8 bases between. The CDR3 here is CASSQGSEYGYTF. The CDR3 coding sequence is TGTGCCAGCAGCCAAGGGTCAGAATATGGCTACACCTTC.